This TCR beta chain was obtained from a study of identifying expanded T cells in peripheral blood. Study findings and constraints: Approximately 2-week clone count variance significantly increased as total template count grew.

TCRdb's copy holds only in-frame clones and misses some; the assay was immunoSEQ multiplex PCR. The sample gives more than 85,000 clones, about 87% of which show up once; more than 6.5% is in the top ten. Turning to this clone: Its antigen remains unidentified.

V was clipped by 5 bases and J by 12 bases, with 16 bases between them. This CDR3 comprises 12 residues. Germline V gives CDR1 MDHEN, CDR2 SYDVKM. This receptor was obtained from a person aged 18 to 75 in good health. This chain uses TRBV28 with TRBJ1-2; perhaps TRBD1 as D (6 bases). Sample: blood. This CDR3 is CASSLRTVGDTF. The DNA of the CDR3 is TGTGCCAGCAGTCTACGGACAGTGGGGGACACCTTC.